One sample yielded the 20 T cell receptor beta chains listed below, sequenced in a study of blood T cell repertoires in COVID-19. Assay used: immunoSEQ multiplex PCR; TCRdb lists only in-frame clones, some missing. Of 150,000 to 200,000 clones in the sample, 80% were seen once. Sequenced: PBMCs or T cells enriched from blood (not recorded which). The receptors were gathered from a man aged 60-69 years who had been exposed to COVID-19.

In its sample, this clone was seen a few times. CDR3 sequence: CASSINSRGAFF. CDR3 nucleotide sequence: TGTGCCAGTAGTATAAATTCCAGGGGAGCTTTCTTT. The chain employs TRBV19 and TRBJ1-1, with D tentatively TRBD1 (6 bases). V was cut by 2 bases and J by 10 bases, with 11 bases left in between. Germline V gene data show CDR1 as LNHDA and CDR2 as SQIVND (reference sequence). This CDR3 comprises 12 residues.

This clone was counted once. CDR3 in DNA: TGTGCCAGTAGTATAGTAGGCACAGGCAGTAATTCACCCCTCCACTTT. Protein product: CASSIVGTGSNSPLHF. The chain links TRBV19 to TRBJ1-6; D may be TRBD1 (5 bases). V gave up 1 base and J gave up 6 bases, with 13 bases separating them. The CDR3 runs to 16 residues. Germline V gene sequence: CDR1 LNHDA, CDR2 SQIVND (reference sequence).

The rearrangement links TRBV19 to TRBJ2-3; 9 bases line up with TRBD1. Trimming cost V 8 bases and J 6 bases; bases outside gene matches: 9. Germline CDR1 is LNHDA and CDR2 is SQIVND (reference sequence). This CDR3 has 14 amino acids. The CDR3 region is CASDRGSVFDTQYF. CDR3 nucleotides: TGTGCCAGTGACAGGGGGTCGGTATTCGATACGCAGTATTTT.

This clone was observed once. The J gene is TRBJ1-1, the V gene TRBV18, with 7 bases that match TRBD1. CDR1 is KGHSH and CDR2 is LQKENI in the germline V gene. The CDR3 sequence is 14 residues long. V dropped 4 bases and J dropped 6; count of bases not matched to a gene: 8. CDR3 protein: CASSQQGLGAEAFF. CDR3 DNA sequence: TGTGCCAGCTCACAACAGGGGCTGGGTGCTGAAGCTTTCTTT.

There are a few counts of this clone. The V call is TRBV25-1, the J call TRBJ2-2, with D tentatively TRBD2 (5 bases). The length of the CDR3 is 15 residues. Germline lookup yields CDR1 MGHDK and CDR2 SYGVNS. Trimming removed 3 bases from V and 1 base from J, with 9 bases in between. The CDR3 loop is CASSDSVRNTGELFF. CDR3 DNA: TGTGCCAGCAGTGATAGCGTAAGGAACACCGGGGAGCTGTTTTTT.

J is TRBJ1-1 and V is TRBV9; 8 bases line up with TRBD1. CDR1 and CDR2 (germline): SGDLS, YYNGEE. CDR3 size: 17 residues. J lost 5 bases, V lost 0 bases, and 12 bases had no gene match. This chain's CDR3 is CASSVDPQGAASTEAFF. CDR3 nucleotides: TGTGCCAGCAGCGTAGACCCTCAGGGGGCTGCTTCAACTGAAGCTTTCTTT.

The V gene is TRBV6-1, the J gene TRBJ1-5, with TRBD1 matching over 8 bases. Germline trimming cut 2 bases from V and 7 bases from J; bases unmatched to any gene: 7. The germline V gene encodes CDR1 MNHNS and CDR2 SASEGT. This CDR3 region has 15 residues. The CDR3 region has the DNA TGTGCCAGCAGTGAAAGGGGGACAGGTAGCCAGCCCCAGCATTTT. Translating it yields CASSERGTGSQPQHF.

In this sample, this clone turned up once. The V gene is TRBV5-1, the J gene TRBJ1-4; 7 positions match TRBD1. Looked up from germline, CDR1 is SGHRS and CDR2 is YFSETQ. Unmatched junction bases numbered 9, after V lost 0 bases and J lost 7 bases. The CDR3 contains 16 residues. CDR3 amino acids: CASSLAGGGWGEKLFF. The CDR3 DNA is TGCGCCAGCAGCTTGGCAGGAGGGGGCTGGGGTGAAAAACTGTTTTTT. Together with reference TRBV5-1 and TRBJ1-4, the CDR3 gives the full variable domain: KAGVTQTPRYLIKTRGQQVTLSCSPISGHRSVSWYQQTPGQGLQFLFEYFSETQRNKGNFPGRFSGRQFSNSRSEMNVSTLELGDSALYLCASSLAGGGWGEKLFFGSGTQLSVL.

The V call is TRBV19, the J call TRBJ2-1; tentative D call: TRBD1 (5 bases). CDR1 LNHDA and CDR2 SQIVND come from the germline V gene (reference sequence). This CDR3 is built from 14 residues. V was shortened by 3 bases and J by 4 bases, with 10 bases between the two germline ends. This CDR3 is CASSIDSDYNEQFF. The DNA for the CDR3 is TGTGCCAGTAGTATCGACAGTGATTACAATGAGCAGTTCTTC.

Remarks on this clone: Distinct nucleotide sequences in the sample also encode this CDR3. The rearrangement joins TRBV27 to TRBJ1-5; 10 bases line up with TRBD1. This CDR3 has 15 amino acids. Germline lookup yields CDR1 MNHEY and CDR2 SMNVEV (reference sequence). V dropped 5 bases and J dropped 4; count of bases not matched to a gene: 5. DNA for the CDR3: TGTGCCAGCAGTCCGGACAGGGGGTTTAATCAGCCCCAGCATTTT. Translated, it gives CASSPDRGFNQPQHF.

The chain combines TRBV29-1 with TRBJ1-2; D not certain. The CDR3 loop spans 12 amino acids. The V and J ends lost 7 bases and 5 bases respectively, with 14 bases between them. Germline V gives CDR1 SQVTM, CDR2 ANQGSEA. This CDR3 reads CSDRSGGYGYTF. The CDR3 DNA reads TGCAGCGACCGATCAGGAGGGTATGGCTACACCTTC.

The chain recombines TRBV18 with TRBJ2-2; D is undetermined. Germline V lookup: CDR1 KGHSH, CDR2 LQKENI. There are 13 residues in the CDR3. The ends were cut back, 8 bases at V and 0 bases at J, with 7 bases in the middle. CDR3 loop: CASHSPNTGELFF. In DNA form, the CDR3 reads TGTGCCAGCCACTCGCCGAACACCGGGGAGCTGTTTTTT.

J is TRBJ2-5 and V is TRBV2; TRBD2 aligns across 11 bases. CDR1 is SNHLY and CDR2 is FYNNEI in the germline V gene. The V and J ends lost 6 bases and 5 bases, in that order; junction bases with no gene match: 8. This CDR3 region has 15 residues. The CDR3 DNA reads as TGTGCCAGCAGCGATACTAGCGGGAGAACGGAGACCCAGTACTTC. Its translation: CASSDTSGRTETQYF.

The CDR3 DNA is TGTGCCAGCAGCCCCCGGGGGAACACTGAAGCTTTCTTT. Amino acids: CASSPRGNTEAFF. The chain carries TRBV11-2 and TRBJ1-1; D remains unclear. This CDR3 is built from 13 residues. Between the trimmed V and J ends, which lost 5 bases and 1 base, there was a span of 8 bases. Germline CDR1 reads SGHAT; CDR2 reads FQNNGV.

The V and J genes are TRBV12-3 or TRBV12-4 and TRBJ2-1, with 8 nucleotides matching TRBD1. The CDR3 consists of 13 residues. The junction had 6 bases not matched to a gene; V was cut back by 4 bases and J by 10 bases. CDR3 amino acids: CASSYDRDREQFF. CDR3 nucleotides: TGTGCCAGCAGTTATGACCGGGACAGGGAGCAGTTCTTC.

The V gene is TRBV11-3, the J gene TRBJ1-3; TRBD1 aligns across 7 bases. CDR3 size: 14 residues. Germline loops: CDR1 SGHNT, CDR2 YENEEA. The J segment lost 5 bases and the V segment lost 5 bases, leaving 6 bases of the junction unmatched. This CDR3 reads CASSRGQTRNTIYF. As DNA, the CDR3 is TGTGCCAGCAGCCGGGGACAGACCAGAAACACCATATATTTT.

This CDR3 reads CASTKQGPGELFF. The CDR3 DNA reads TGCGCCAGCACAAAACAGGGCCCCGGGGAGCTGTTTTTT. This rearrangement joins TRBV5-1 to TRBJ2-2, with D possibly being TRBD1 (6 bases). Germline V CDR1 and CDR2: SGHRS, YFSETQ. V was trimmed by 6 bases and J by 6 bases, leaving 12 bases between them. This CDR3 region has 13 residues.

This chain uses TRBV7-2 with TRBJ2-7; D is possibly TRBD2 (5 bases). The germline V gene has CDR1 SGHTA and CDR2 FQGNSA. V lost 0 bases, J lost 12 bases, and 15 bases lay in between. The CDR3 is 13 residues long. CDR3 sequence: CASSLAGESPRYF. The CDR3 nucleotides are TGTGCCAGCAGCTTAGCCGGGGAAAGCCCCCGGTACTTC.

The genes are TRBV21-1 and TRBJ2-7; the table's D gene call, TRBD2, was not cross checked with the DNA. TRBV21-1 is given as a pseudogene. CDR3 size: 16 residues. In DNA form, the CDR3 reads TGTGCCAGCAGCAAAGCGAGAGGACTAGACTCCTACGAGCAGTACTTC. Its protein is CASSKARGLDSYEQYF.

This clone was seen a handful of times. The genes are TRBV5-4 and TRBJ1-2; TRBD1 aligns across 10 bases. CDR3 length equals 15 residues. Germline trimming cut 4 bases from V and 4 bases from J; bases unmatched to any gene: 7. Germline CDR1 reads SGHNT; CDR2 reads YYREEE (reference sequence). CDR3 sequence: CASSAPGTGAYGYTF. The CDR3 region has the DNA TGTGCCAGCAGCGCTCCGGGGACAGGGGCCTATGGCTACACCTTC. The whole variable domain, remainder taken from reference TRBV5-4 and TRBJ1-2, is ETGVTQSPTHLIKTRGQQVTLRCSSQSGHNTVSWYQQALGQGPQFIFQYYREEENGRGNFPPRFSGLQFPNYSSELNVNALELDDSALYLCASSAPGTGAYGYTFGSGTRLTVV.